This record covers a single T cell receptor (beta chain). Its antigen is still unknown. The data were produced by immunoSEQ multiplex PCR, yet TCRdb's version contains in-frame clones alone and is incomplete. The repertoire holds about 97,000 clones, with about 87% as singletons. The data are from a study of T cell responses to AZD1222 COVID-19 vaccine. Study findings and constraints: Clonal diversity was possibly underestimated, and white British individuals and females predominated among donors. Per reports, nearly half of all spike-specific TCRs target regions that are unmutated in variants.

Germline-derived CDR1 and CDR2 are SNHLY and FYNNEI. Trimming pared 2 bases from V and 1 base from J, leaving 11 bases between. The CDR3 has 15 residues. Pooled samples include second doses given at about 4 or 12 weeks. This clonotype was obtained from an adult who received the AZD1222 COVID-19 vaccine. The input for sequencing was peripheral blood, taken 28 days after the second AZD1222 dose. The chain recombines TRBV2 with TRBJ1-2; D not resolved. CDR3 bases: TGTGCCAGCAGTGAAAACTTAGGGATTAACTATGGCTACACCTTC. Its translation is CASSENLGINYGYTF. The complete variable domain, with remaining parts taken from reference TRBV2 and TRBJ1-2, reads EPEVTQTPSHQVTQMGQEVILRCVPISNHLYFYWYRQILGQKVEFLVSFYNNEISEKSEIFDDQFSVERPDGSNFTLKIRSTKLEDSAMYFCASSENLGINYGYTFGSGTRLTVV.